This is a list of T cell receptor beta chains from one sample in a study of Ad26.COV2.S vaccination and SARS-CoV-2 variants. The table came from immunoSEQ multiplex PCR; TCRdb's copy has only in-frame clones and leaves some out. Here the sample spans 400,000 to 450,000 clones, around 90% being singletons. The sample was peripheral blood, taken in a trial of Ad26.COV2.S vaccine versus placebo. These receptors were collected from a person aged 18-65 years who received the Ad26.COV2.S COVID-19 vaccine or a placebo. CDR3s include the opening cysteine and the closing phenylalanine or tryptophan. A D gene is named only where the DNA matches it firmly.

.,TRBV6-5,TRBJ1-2,TGTGCCAGCAGTACGGGGGGTGGCTACACCTTC,CASSTGGGYTF
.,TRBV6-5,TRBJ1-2,TGTGCCAGCAGTTACTCAACCGGGACGGATTATGGCTACACCTTC,CASSYSTGTDYGYTF
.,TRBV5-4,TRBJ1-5,TGTGCCAGCAGCTTGGAAGCCAATCAGCCCCAGCATTTT,CASSLEANQPQHF
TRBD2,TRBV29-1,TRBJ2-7,TGCAGCGTCGCCGGACTAGCGGGAGCTGCGTACGAGCAGTACTTC,CSVAGLAGAAYEQYF
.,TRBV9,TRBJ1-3,TGTGCCAGCAGCCCAAATGGGGTTTTTGGAAACACCATATATTTT,CASSPNGVFGNTIYF
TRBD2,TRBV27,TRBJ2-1,TGTGCCAGCAGTAGCTCAGCGGGAGGCAATGAGCAGTTCTTC,CASSSSAGGNEQFF
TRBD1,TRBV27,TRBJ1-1,TGTGCCAGCAGTTTACAACAGGGGGCGGGCACTGAAGCTTTCTTT,CASSLQQGAGTEAFF
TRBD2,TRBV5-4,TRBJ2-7,TGTGCCAGCAGGAAAGACGCGGGGGGCTACGAGCAGTACTTC,CASRKDAGGYEQYF
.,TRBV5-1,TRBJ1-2,TGCGCCAGCAGCTTGGCCCTCGGCAGGGACCTTAACTATGGCTACACCTTC,CASSLALGRDLNYGYTF
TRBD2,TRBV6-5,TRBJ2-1,TGTGCCAGCAGTTTCCTCTCTAGCGGGAGGGCCAATGAGCAGTTCTTC,CASSFLSSGRANEQFF
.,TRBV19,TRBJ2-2,TGTGCCAGTAGTATTAAGCGCCGAATGAACACCGGGGAGCTGTTTTTT,CASSIKRRMNTGELFF
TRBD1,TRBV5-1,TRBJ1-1,TGCGCCAGCAGATCTGGACAGGGGATGACTGAAGCTTTCTTT,CASRSGQGMTEAFF
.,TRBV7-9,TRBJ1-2,TGTGCCAGCAGCTCCCCGATGGACTATGGCTACACCTTC,CASSSPMDYGYTF
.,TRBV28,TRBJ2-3,TGTGCCAGCAGTTTAATTTCGGAGGGCACAGATACGCAGTATTTT,CASSLISEGTDTQYF
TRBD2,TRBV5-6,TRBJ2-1,TGTGCCAGCAGCTTGGGACTAGCGGGAGTCCGTGAGCAGTTCTTC,CASSLGLAGVREQFF
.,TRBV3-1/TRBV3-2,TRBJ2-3,TGTGCCAGCAGCCCGTGGCACCGGACAGATACGCAGTATTTT,CASSPWHRTDTQYF
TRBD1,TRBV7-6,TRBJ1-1,TGTGCCAGCAGCTTAGAGGACAGGGGCACTGAAGCTTTCTTT,CASSLEDRGTEAFF
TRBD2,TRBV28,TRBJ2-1,TGTGCCAGCCGGACGGGGGGTGGATCCTACAATGAGCAGTTCTTC,CASRTGGGSYNEQFF
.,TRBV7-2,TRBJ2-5,TGTGCCAGCAGCTTCCGAACAGGGTTCGGGGAGACCCAGTACTTC,CASSFRTGFGETQYF
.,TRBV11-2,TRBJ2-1,TGTGCCAGCAGCTCGGCAAAGGGGCGGAAGGACAATGAGCAGTTCTTC,CASSSAKGRKDNEQFF
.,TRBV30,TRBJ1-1,TGTGCCTGGAGTGTGGGGCGGGTCAGCCTGAACACTGAAGCTTTCTTT,CAWSVGRVSLNTEAFF
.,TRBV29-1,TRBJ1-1,TGCAGCGTTGAGGGGGAGAACACTGAAGCTTTCTTT,CSVEGENTEAFF
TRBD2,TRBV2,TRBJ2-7,TGTGCCAGCAATTGGCGGGAGCCCTACGAGCAGTACTTC,CASNWREPYEQYF
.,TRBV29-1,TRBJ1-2,TGCAGCGCCCTGGTTTCCGGGACAACTAACTATGGCTACACCTTC,CSALVSGTTNYGYTF
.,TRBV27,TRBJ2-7,TGTGCCAGCAGTTTCGACAGGAACTACGAGCAGTACTTC,CASSFDRNYEQYF
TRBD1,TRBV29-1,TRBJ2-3,TGCAGCGTTGAAGAGTGGACAGGTTTACTCACAGATACGCAGTATTTT,CSVEEWTGLLTDTQYF
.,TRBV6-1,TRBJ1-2,TGTGCCAGCAGTGAGGACAGCTATGGCTACACCTTC,CASSEDSYGYTF
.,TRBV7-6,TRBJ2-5,TGTGCCAGCAGCTTAGCCGAGGAGACCCAGTACTTC,CASSLAEETQYF
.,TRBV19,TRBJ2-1,TGTGCCAGTAGTTTTCCAGCCAGCTCCTACAATGAGCAGTTCTTC,CASSFPASSYNEQFF